This T cell receptor (beta chain) was sequenced for a study of shared clonotypes between healthy human individuals. For the study at large: Plates per donor: three CD4 naive, three CD4 memory, two CD8 naive, one CD8 memory.

The germline V gene encodes CDR1 SNHLY and CDR2 FYNNEI. Unmatched junction bases numbered 4, after V lost 8 bases and J lost 2 bases. CDR3 length equals 13 residues. Deep was the level used in running the assay. Template for every sorted-subset replicate PCR totaled about 0.2 ug DNA, roughly 30,000 T cell genomes. Sequenced by immunoSEQ multiplex PCR; TCRdb stores in-frame clones only, minus some. The data contain roughly 2 million clones, approximately 96% of them seen just once; the ten biggest clones take up approximately 0.13%. The material sequenced was naive CD4+ T cells sorted from blood. Specified subset: CD45RA+ positively selected. The rearrangement links TRBV2 to TRBJ2-7, with 9 bases lining up with TRBD2. This sequence originates from a young man in good health. CDR3 coding DNA: TGTGCCAGCGGACTAGCGATTACCTACGAGCAGTACTTC. Protein product: CASGLAITYEQYF.